This record concerns one TCR beta chain sequence. The target antigen is unknown. From the reads, TCRdb called clonotypes with MiXCR, one entry per CDR3 protein. The data show 160,000 or so distinct CDR3 sequences, 20% to 25% seen once. Losses at the gene ends were 1 base for V and 1 base for J; bases not matched to a gene: 5. The germline CDR1 and CDR2 sequences are SEHNR and FQNEAQ (reference sequence). The CDR3 loop spans 18 amino acids. The data derive from a study of T cell repertoires in cytomegalovirus infection. This sequence joins TRBV7-9 and TRBJ2-1; 12 bases match TRBD2. This sample comprised CD8+ T cells from cultured PBMCs, obtained from culture after CMV antigen stimulation. The clonotype comes from a human donor in good health (CMV status not recorded). Some clones in this sample may be carry-over from other donors' samples. The CDR3 bases are TGTGCCAGCAGCTTAGTGACTAGCGGGGGTTTATCCTACAATGAGCAGTTCTTC. Translating gives CASSLVTSGGLSYNEQFF.